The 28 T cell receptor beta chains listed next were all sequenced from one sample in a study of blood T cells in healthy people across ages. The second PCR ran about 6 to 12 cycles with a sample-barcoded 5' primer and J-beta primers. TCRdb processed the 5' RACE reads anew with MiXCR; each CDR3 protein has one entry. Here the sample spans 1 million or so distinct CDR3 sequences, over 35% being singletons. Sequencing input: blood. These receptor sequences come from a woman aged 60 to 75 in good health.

The CDR3 DNA sequence: TGCAGTGCTAGAGATCCCTTCGGGCAGGGAGGGAATGAGCAGTACTTC. Encoded protein: CSARDPFGQGGNEQYF. V gene TRBV20-1 combines with J gene TRBJ2-7, with 7 bases fitting TRBD2. Trimming cost V 0 bases and J 7 bases; bases outside gene matches: 15. This CDR3 has 16 residues. In germline, CDR1 is DFQATT, CDR2 SNEGSKA (reference sequence).

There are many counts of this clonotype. The CDR3 sequence is CSVEGREGYLASTDTQYF. The DNA for the CDR3 is TGCAGCGTTGAAGGGCGGGAGGGGTACCTTGCTAGCACAGATACGCAGTATTTT. V usage is TRBV29-1 and J usage is TRBJ2-3, with 9 bases identical to TRBD2. Trimming took 1 base from V and 0 from J; bases not matched to a gene: 11. The CDR3 sequence is 18 residues long. Germline CDR1 and CDR2: SQVTM and ANQGSEA.

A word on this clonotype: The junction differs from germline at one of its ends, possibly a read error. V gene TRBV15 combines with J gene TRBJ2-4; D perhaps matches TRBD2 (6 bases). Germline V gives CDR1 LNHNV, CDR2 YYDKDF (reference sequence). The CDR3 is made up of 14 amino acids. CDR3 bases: TGTGCCGCCAGCAGAGATCGGGCCACGGGAGAGCAGTACTTC. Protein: CAASRDRATGEQYF.

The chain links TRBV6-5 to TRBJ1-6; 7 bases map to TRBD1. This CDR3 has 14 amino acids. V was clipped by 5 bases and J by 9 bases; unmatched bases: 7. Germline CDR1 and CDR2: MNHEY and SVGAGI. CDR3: CASSGTQGFSPLHF. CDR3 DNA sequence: TGTGCCAGCAGTGGGACACAGGGGTTTTCACCCCTCCACTTT.

The CDR3 loop is CASSERQGSNTGELFF. DNA for the CDR3: TGTGCCAGCAGTGAGAGGCAGGGTTCGAACACCGGGGAGCTGTTTTTT. V usage is TRBV2 and J usage is TRBJ2-2, with TRBD1 as a possible D gene (5 bases). The CDR3 length is 16 residues. V was shortened by 3 bases and J by 0 bases, with 11 bases between the two germline ends. CDR1 and CDR2 (germline): SNHLY, FYNNEI.

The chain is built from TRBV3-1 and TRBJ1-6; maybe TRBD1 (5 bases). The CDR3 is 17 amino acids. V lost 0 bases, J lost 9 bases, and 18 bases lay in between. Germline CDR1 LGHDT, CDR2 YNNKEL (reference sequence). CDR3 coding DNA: TGTGCCAGCAGCCAAGATAGGGCAGGGTTCGGTGTTTCACCCCTCCACTTT. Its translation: CASSQDRAGFGVSPLHF. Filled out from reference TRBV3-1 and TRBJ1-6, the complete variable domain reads DTAVSQTPKYLVTQMGNDKSIKCEQNLGHDTMYWYKQDSKKFLKIMFSYNNKELIINETVPNRFSPKSPDKAHLNLHINSLELGDSAVYFCASSQDRAGFGVSPLHFGNGTRLTVT.

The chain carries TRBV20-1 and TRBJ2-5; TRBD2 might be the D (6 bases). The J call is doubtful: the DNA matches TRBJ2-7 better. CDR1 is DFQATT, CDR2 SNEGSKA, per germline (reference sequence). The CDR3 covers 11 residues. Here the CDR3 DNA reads TGCAGTGCTAGTTTCGGGGGCGAGCAGTACGTC. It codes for CSASFGGEQYV.

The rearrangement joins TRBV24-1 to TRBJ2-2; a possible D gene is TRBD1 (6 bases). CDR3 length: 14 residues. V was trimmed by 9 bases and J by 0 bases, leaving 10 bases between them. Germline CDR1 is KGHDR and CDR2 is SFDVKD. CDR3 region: CATSGTTNTGELFF. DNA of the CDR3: TGTGCCACCTCCGGGACAACGAACACCGGGGAGCTGTTTTTT.

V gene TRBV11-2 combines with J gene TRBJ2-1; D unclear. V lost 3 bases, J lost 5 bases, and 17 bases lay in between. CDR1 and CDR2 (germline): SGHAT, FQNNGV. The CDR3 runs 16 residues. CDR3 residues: CASSFYLVIPHNEQFF. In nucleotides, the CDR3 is TGTGCCAGCAGCTTTTACCTAGTCATCCCCCACAATGAGCAGTTCTTC. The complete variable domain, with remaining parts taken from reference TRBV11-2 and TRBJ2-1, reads EAGVAQSPRYKIIEKRQSVAFWCNPISGHATLYWYQQILGQGPKLLIQFQNNGVVDDSQLPKDRFSAERLKGVDSTLKIQPAKLEDSAVYLCASSFYLVIPHNEQFFGPGTRLTVL.

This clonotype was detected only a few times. The CDR3 DNA is TGTGCCAGCAGTTCCCCATGGGGCCTCTCCTACGAGCAGTACTTC. Its protein is CASSSPWGLSYEQYF. The chain is built from TRBV28 and TRBJ2-7; TRBD1 is a possible D gene (5 bases). In germline, CDR1 is MDHEN, CDR2 SYDVKM. Trimming removed 4 bases from V and 0 bases from J, with 13 bases in between. The CDR3 has 15 amino acids.

The CDR3 bases are TGCAGTGCTCCCACTAGCGGGAGGGGGAGTTTGGACATTCAGTACTTC. Amino acids: CSAPTSGRGSLDIQYF. This chain joins TRBV20-1 and TRBJ2-4, with 13 bases lining up with TRBD2. The CDR3 sequence is 16 residues long. From germline, CDR1 is DFQATT and CDR2 SNEGSKA (reference sequence). Trimming cost V 5 bases and J 8 bases; bases outside gene matches: 12.

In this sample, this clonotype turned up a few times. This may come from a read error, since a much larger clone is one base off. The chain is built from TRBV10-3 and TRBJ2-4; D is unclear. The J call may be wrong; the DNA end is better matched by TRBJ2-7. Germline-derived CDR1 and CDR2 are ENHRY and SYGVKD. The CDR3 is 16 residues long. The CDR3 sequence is CAISESGFQARYEQYF. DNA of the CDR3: TGTGCCATCAGTGAGTCGGGGTTTCAGGCAAGGTACGAGCAGTACTTC.

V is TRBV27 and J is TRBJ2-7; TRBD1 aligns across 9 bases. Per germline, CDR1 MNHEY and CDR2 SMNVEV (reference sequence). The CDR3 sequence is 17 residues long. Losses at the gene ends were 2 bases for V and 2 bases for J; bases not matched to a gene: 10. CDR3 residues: CASSLSRLGQGPYEQYF. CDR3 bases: TGTGCCAGCAGTTTAAGTAGGCTGGGACAGGGACCCTACGAGCAGTACTTC.

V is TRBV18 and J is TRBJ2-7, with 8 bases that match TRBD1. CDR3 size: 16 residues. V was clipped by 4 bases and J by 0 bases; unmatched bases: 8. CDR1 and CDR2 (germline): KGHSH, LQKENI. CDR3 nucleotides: TGTGCCAGCTCACAAAACAGGGGGACGAGCTCCTACGAGCAGTACTTC. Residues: CASSQNRGTSSYEQYF. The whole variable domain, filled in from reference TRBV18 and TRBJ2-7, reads NAGVMQNPRHLVRRRGQEARLRCSPMKGHSHVYWYRQLPEEGLKFMVYLQKENIIDESGMPKERFSAEFPKEGPSILRIQQVVRGDSAAYFCASSQNRGTSSYEQYFGPGTRLTVT.

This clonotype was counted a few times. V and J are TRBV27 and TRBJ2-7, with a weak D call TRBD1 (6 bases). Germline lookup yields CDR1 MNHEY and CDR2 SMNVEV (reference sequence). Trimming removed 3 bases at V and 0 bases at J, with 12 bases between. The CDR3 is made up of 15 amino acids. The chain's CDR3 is CASSFTTGSSYEQYF. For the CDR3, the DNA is TGTGCCAGCAGTTTCACGACAGGTTCCTCCTACGAGCAGTACTTC.

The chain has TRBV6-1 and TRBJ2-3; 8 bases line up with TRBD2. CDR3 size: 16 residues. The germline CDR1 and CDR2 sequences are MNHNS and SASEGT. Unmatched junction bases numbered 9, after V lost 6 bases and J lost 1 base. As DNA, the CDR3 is TGTGCCAGCAGCCTTCGAGCGGGAGCGGGCACAGATACGCAGTATTTT. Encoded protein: CASSLRAGAGTDTQYF.

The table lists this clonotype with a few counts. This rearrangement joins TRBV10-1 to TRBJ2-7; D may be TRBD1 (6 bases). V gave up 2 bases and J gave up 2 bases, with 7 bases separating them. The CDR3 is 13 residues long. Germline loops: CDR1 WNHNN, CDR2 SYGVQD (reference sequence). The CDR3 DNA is TGCGCCAGCAGTGAGGGACAGCCCTACGAGCAGTACTTC. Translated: CASSEGQPYEQYF.

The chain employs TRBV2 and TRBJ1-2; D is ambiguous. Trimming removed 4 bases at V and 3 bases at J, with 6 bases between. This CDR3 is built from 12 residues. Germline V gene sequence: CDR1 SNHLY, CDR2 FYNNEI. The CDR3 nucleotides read TGTGCCAGCAGTGGGACTTACTATGGCTACACCTTC. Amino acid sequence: CASSGTYYGYTF. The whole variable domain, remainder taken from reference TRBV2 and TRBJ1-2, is EPEVTQTPSHQVTQMGQEVILRCVPISNHLYFYWYRQILGQKVEFLVSFYNNEISEKSEIFDDQFSVERPDGSNFTLKIRSTKLEDSAMYFCASSGTYYGYTFGSGTRLTVV.

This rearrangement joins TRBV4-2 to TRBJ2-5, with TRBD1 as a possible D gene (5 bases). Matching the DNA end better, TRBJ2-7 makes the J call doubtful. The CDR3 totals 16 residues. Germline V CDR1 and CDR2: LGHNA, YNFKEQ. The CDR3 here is CASSQDSGLGTYEQYF. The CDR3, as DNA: TGTGCCAGCAGCCAAGACTCAGGGTTAGGAACCTACGAGCAGTACTTC.

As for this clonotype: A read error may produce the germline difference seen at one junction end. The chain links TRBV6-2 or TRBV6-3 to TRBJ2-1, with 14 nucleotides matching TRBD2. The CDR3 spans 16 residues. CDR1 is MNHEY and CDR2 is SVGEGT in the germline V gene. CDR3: CAGSYGGLAGVYEQFF. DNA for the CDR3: TGTGCCGGCAGTTACGGGGGACTAGCGGGAGTATATGAGCAGTTCTTC.

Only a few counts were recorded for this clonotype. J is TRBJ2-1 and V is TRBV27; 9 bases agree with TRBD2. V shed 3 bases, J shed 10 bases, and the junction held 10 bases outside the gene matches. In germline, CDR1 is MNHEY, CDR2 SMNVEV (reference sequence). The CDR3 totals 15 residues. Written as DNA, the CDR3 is TGTGCCAGCAGTTTCCGGCCTAGCGGGATGGGAGAGCAGTTCTTC. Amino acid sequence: CASSFRPSGMGEQFF.

CDR3 sequence (DNA): TGCGCCAGCAGTCAATCGGGCAGAACTACAACTAATGAAAAACTGTTTTTT. This encodes CASSQSGRTTTNEKLFF. V and J are TRBV23-1 and TRBJ1-4, with D hard to call. TRBV23-1 has ORF status, its function being uncertain. Trimming removed 0 bases at V and 0 bases at J, with 11 bases between. The CDR3 is 17 amino acids.

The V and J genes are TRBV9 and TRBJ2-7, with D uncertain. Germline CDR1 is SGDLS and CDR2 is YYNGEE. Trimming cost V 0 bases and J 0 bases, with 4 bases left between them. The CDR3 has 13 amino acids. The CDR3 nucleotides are TGTGCCAGCAGCGTAGCGGACTCCTACGAGCAGTACTTC. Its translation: CASSVADSYEQYF. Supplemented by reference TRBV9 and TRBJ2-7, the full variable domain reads DSGVTQTPKHLITATGQRVTLRCSPRSGDLSVYWYQQSLDQGLQFLIQYYNGEERAKGNILERFSAQQFPDLHSELNLSSLELGDSALYFCASSVADSYEQYFGPGTRLTVT.

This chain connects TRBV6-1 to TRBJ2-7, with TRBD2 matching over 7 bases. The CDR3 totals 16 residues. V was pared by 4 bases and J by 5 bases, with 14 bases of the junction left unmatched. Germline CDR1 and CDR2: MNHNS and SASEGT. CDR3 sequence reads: CASSGVGGGPHHEQYF. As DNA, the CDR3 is TGTGCCAGCAGTGGGGTGGGGGGAGGGCCACACCACGAGCAGTACTTC.

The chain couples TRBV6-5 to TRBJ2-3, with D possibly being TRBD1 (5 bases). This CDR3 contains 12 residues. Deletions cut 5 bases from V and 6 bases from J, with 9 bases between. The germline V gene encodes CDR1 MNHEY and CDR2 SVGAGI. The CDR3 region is CASSEKGDTQYF. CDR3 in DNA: TGTGCCAGCAGTGAGAAGGGGGATACGCAGTATTTT.

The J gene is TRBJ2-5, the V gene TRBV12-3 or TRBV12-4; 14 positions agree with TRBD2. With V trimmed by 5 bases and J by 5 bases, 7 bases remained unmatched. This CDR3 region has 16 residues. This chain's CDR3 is CASSPGTSGRGETQYF. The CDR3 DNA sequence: TGTGCCAGCAGTCCAGGGACTAGCGGGAGAGGGGAGACCCAGTACTTC.

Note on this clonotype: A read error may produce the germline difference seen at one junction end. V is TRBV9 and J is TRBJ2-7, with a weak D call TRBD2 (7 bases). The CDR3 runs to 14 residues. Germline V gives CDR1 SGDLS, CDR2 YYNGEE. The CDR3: CASSVAGGGYGQYF. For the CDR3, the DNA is TGTGCCAGCAGCGTAGCGGGCGGGGGCTACGGGCAGTACTTC.

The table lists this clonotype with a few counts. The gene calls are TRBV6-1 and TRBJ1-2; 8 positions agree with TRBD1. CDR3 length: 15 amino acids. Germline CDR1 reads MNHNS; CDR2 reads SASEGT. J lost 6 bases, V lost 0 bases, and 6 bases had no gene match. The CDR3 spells CASSEARQGRDGYTF. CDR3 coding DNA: TGTGCCAGCAGTGAAGCGCGACAGGGGAGAGATGGCTACACCTTC.